This passage covers 5 T cell receptor beta chains from one sample sequenced in a study of T cells in Graves' hyperthyroidism and ophthalmopathy. Authors of the study amplified TCR beta CDR3 regions from RNA transcripts. Initially, a first-round RT-PCR of the TCR CDR3 employed the HTBI primer set. From the multiplex PCR reads, TCRdb called clonotypes with MiXCR, one entry per CDR3 protein. The sample lists around 36,000 distinct CDR3 sequences; 40% to 60% were seen once. The sample was blood. These receptors were obtained from a middle-aged man with Graves' ophthalmopathy.

This chain joins TRBV20-1 and TRBJ2-7, with D maybe TRBD2 (5 bases). The CDR3 is 13 amino acids. V lost 3 bases and J 3 bases, leaving 12 bases between the germline ends. Looked up from germline, CDR1 is DFQATT and CDR2 is SNEGSKA (reference sequence). CDR3 residues: CSASSDGGYEQYF. The CDR3 region has the DNA TGCAGTGCTAGTTCGGACGGAGGCTACGAGCAGTACTTC.

In this sample, this clonotype turned up many times. This chain joins TRBV7-9 and TRBJ2-7; D gene ambiguous. With 1 base removed from V and 5 bases from J, the gap between germline ends came to 6 bases. CDR1 SEHNR and CDR2 FQNEAQ come from the germline V gene (reference sequence). CDR3 size: 12 residues. The CDR3: CASSLGFDEQYF. The CDR3 DNA reads TGTGCCAGCAGCTTAGGGTTTGACGAGCAGTACTTC.

The sample holds one count of this clonotype. The chain is built from TRBV20-1 and TRBJ1-4, with 9 positions matching TRBD1. Germline CDR1 and CDR2: DFQATT and SNEGSKA (reference sequence). The CDR3 consists of 13 residues. The ends lost 3 bases at V and 10 bases at J; junction bases unmatched: 6. CDR3 in DNA: TGCAGTGCTAGCCGGACAGGGGAAGGAAAACTGTTTTTT. It is translated as CSASRTGEGKLFF.

This clonotype was seen ten or more times. J is TRBJ2-1 and V is TRBV14; 7 nucleotides agree with TRBD1. Germline V gene data show CDR1 as SGHDN and CDR2 as FVKESK. This CDR3 is built from 13 residues. The ends lost 1 base at V and 11 bases at J; junction bases unmatched: 5. The CDR3 loop is CASSQGQGTKQFF. The CDR3 DNA sequence: TGTGCCAGCAGCCAAGGACAGGGAACTAAGCAGTTCTTC.

The gene calls are TRBV7-3 and TRBJ2-1, with 8 bases identical to TRBD2. The CDR3 spans 12 residues. The junction had 4 bases not matched to a gene; V was cut back by 8 bases and J by 7 bases. Germline V gives CDR1 SGHTA, CDR2 FQGTGA. CDR3 nucleotide sequence: TGTGCCAGCGAGGCTAGCGGGAATGAGCAGTTCTTC. Translating it yields CASEASGNEQFF.